What follows is one T cell receptor (beta chain) and its context. Its antigen is unidentified. Trimming took off 0 bases at V and 2 bases at J, with 8 bases between the two ends. CDR1 is PRHDT, CDR2 FYEKMQ, per germline (reference sequence). This CDR3 comprises 14 residues. Indicated treatment: oral pan-JAK inhibitor, 5-10 mg twice daily. Collection of lesional scalp punch biopsies and peripheral blood was performed in alopecia areata patients. It was cDNA, reverse transcribed from extracted RNA, that served as the sequencing template. Data came from immunoSEQ multiplex PCR; TCRdb stores just in-frame clones and leaves some out. The top ten clones hold approximately 25% of a sample with fewer than 150,000 clones, 75% to 85% of them seen once. The data were taken from a study of CD8+ T cells in alopecia areata. Study overall: Severity scoring for treated patients was based on the percentage of affected scalp area.

Study-wide results and limits: Lesional scalp exceeded normal scalp in clonality, especially in alopecia totalis/universalis. Scalp and blood retained many expanded lesional clones during tofacitinib.

The source is a human donor with alopecia areata. The chain carries TRBV13 and TRBJ2-7, with a possible D match to TRBD1 (5 bases). Specimen: CD8+ T cells sorted from blood, collected at week 4, from a patient treated with tofacitinib. The CDR3 is CASSLGDTAYEQYF. The CDR3 coding sequence is TGTGCCAGCAGCTTAGGGGACACCGCCTACGAGCAGTACTTC.